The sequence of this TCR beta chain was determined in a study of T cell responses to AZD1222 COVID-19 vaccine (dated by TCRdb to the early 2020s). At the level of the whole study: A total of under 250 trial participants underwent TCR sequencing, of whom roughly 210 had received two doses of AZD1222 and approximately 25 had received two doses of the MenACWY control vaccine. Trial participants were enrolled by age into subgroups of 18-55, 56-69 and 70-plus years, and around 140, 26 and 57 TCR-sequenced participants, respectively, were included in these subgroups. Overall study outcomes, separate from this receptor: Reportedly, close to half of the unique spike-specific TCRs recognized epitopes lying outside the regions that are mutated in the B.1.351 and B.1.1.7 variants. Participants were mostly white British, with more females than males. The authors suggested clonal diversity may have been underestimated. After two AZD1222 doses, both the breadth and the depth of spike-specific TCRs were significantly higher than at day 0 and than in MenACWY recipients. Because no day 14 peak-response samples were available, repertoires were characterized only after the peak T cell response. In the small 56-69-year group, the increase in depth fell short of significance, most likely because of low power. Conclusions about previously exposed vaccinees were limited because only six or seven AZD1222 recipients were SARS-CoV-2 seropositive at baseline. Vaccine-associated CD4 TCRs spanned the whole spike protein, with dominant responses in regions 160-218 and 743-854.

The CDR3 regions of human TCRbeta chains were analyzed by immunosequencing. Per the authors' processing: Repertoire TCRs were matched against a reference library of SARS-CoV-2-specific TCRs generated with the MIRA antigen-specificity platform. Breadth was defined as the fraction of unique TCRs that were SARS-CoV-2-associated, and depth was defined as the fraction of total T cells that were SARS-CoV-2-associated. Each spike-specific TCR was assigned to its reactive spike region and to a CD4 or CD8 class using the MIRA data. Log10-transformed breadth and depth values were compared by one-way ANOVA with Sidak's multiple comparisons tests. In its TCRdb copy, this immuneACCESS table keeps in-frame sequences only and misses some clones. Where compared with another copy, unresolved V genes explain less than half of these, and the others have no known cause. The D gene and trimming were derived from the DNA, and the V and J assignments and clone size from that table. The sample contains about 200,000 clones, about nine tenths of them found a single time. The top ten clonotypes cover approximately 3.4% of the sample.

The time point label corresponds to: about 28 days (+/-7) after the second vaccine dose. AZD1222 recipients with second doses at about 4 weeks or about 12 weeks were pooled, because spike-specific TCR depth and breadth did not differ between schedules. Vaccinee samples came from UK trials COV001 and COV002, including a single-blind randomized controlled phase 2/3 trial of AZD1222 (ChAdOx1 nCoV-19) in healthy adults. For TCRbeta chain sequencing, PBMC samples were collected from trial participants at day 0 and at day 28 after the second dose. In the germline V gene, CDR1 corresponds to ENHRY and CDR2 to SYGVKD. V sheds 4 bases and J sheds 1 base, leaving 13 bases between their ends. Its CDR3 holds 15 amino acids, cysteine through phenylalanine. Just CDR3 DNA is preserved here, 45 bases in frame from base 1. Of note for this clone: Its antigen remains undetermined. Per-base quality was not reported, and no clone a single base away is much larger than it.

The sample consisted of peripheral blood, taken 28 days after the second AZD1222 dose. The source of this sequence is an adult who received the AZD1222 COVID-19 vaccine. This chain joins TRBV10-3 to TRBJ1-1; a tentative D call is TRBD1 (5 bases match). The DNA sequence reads TGTGCCATCAGTGCGCACGGGACGCAGAACACTGAAGCTTTCTTT. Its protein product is CAISAHGTQNTEAFF.